Presented here are 30 T cell receptor beta chains from one specimen sequenced in a study of blood T cell repertoires in COVID-19 (TCRdb year 2020). Library method: the immunoSEQ multiplex PCR assay. This immuneACCESS table, as held by TCRdb, lists in-frame sequences with V and J called but not all clones. Of the missing ones, under half trace to an unresolved V gene in checked studies; the others have no known cause. The sample contains about 160,000 clones, about four fifths of them found a single time. The ten largest clones add up to less than 9% of the sample. Sequencing was performed on peripheral blood. Receptor source: a man aged 35 to 55 who had recovered from COVID-19.

The CDR3 bases are TGCGCCAGCAGCCAAGATCGAGACGAGCAGTACTTC. Encoded protein: CASSQDRDEQYF. The chain is built from TRBV4-3 and TRBJ2-7; D call uncertain. V lost 0 bases to trimming and J lost 5 bases, with 5 bases between them. Germline CDR1 and CDR2: LGHNA and YSLEER. The length of the CDR3 is 12 residues.

In this sample, this clone turned up a few times. V usage is TRBV4-3 and J usage is TRBJ2-1, with 11 positions matching TRBD2. J lost 0 bases, V lost 3 bases, and 7 bases had no gene match. CDR1 LGHNA and CDR2 YSLEER come from the germline V gene. CDR3 length equals 18 residues. CDR3 residues: CASSHLSGRGSSYNEQFF. DNA of the CDR3: TGCGCCAGCAGCCACCTTAGCGGGAGGGGGAGCTCCTACAATGAGCAGTTCTTC.

The V gene is TRBV7-9, the J gene TRBJ2-2; tentatively, D is TRBD1 (5 bases). V lost 1 base and J 0 bases, leaving 9 bases between the germline ends. The CDR3 sequence is 16 residues long. Germline values: CDR1 SEHNR, CDR2 FQNEAQ (reference sequence). DNA for the CDR3: TGTGCCAGCAGCTTAGGGGCAGGGTCGAACACCGGGGAGCTGTTTTTT. Translation gives CASSLGAGSNTGELFF. Filled out from reference TRBV7-9 and TRBJ2-2, the complete variable domain reads DTGVSQNPRHKITKRGQNVTFRCDPISEHNRLYWYRQTLGQGPEFLTYFQNEAQLEKSRLLSDRFSAERPKGSFSTLEIQRTEQGDSAMYLCASSLGAGSNTGELFFGEGSRLTVL.

This clone occurred once. The chain combines TRBV7-9 with TRBJ2-1; D uncertain. The CDR3 extends over 11 amino acids. Germline values: CDR1 SEHNR, CDR2 FQNEAQ (reference sequence). V lost 5 bases and J lost 8, with 7 bases in between. This CDR3 is CASSPFDEQFF. CDR3 coding DNA: TGTGCCAGCAGCCCGTTTGATGAGCAGTTCTTC.

The gene calls are TRBV5-6 and TRBJ2-5; 7 nucleotides match TRBD1. From germline, CDR1 is SGHDT and CDR2 YYEEEE. V trimming: 5 bases; J trimming: 5 bases; junction bases outside the gene matches: 3. This CDR3 has 12 residues. This CDR3 is CASSLDRETQYF. Written as DNA, the CDR3 is TGTGCCAGCAGTCTGGACAGGGAGACCCAGTACTTC. Supplemented by reference TRBV5-6 and TRBJ2-5, the full variable domain reads DAGVTQSPTHLIKTRGQQVTLRCSPKSGHDTVSWYQQALGQGPQFIFQYYEEEERQRGNFPDRFSGHQFPNYSSELNVNALLLGDSALYLCASSLDRETQYFGPGTRLLVL.

V gene TRBV18 combines with J gene TRBJ2-7; TRBD2 aligns across 8 bases. CDR3 length: 15 residues. After removal of 6 bases from V and 2 bases from J, the junction contained 9 bases not matched to a gene. The germline V gene has CDR1 KGHSH and CDR2 LQKENI. The CDR3 nucleotides are TGTGCCAGCTCTCCGGCCGGGACTAGTGCCTACGAGCAGTACTTC. It specifies CASSPAGTSAYEQYF.

The chain couples TRBV24-1 to TRBJ2-2; no clear D gene. In germline, CDR1 is KGHDR, CDR2 SFDVKD. Trimming removed 4 bases from V and 4 bases from J, with 15 bases in between. There are 16 residues in the CDR3. The CDR3 nucleotides are TGTGCCACCAGTGACCCAAGTCGCGCGGCCACCGGGGAGCTGTTTTTT. Translating it yields CATSDPSRAATGELFF.

This clone has only one observation. The chain couples TRBV6-5 to TRBJ2-2; tentatively, D is TRBD2 (5 bases). Between the trimmed V and J ends, which lost 3 bases and 4 bases, there was a span of 9 bases. The CDR3 runs 14 residues. CDR1 is MNHEY and CDR2 is SVGAGI in the germline V gene. The CDR3 sequence: CASSYLGSTGELFF. CDR3 nucleotides: TGTGCCAGCAGTTATTTGGGGAGCACCGGGGAGCTGTTTTTT.

The rearrangement joins TRBV5-5 to TRBJ1-6; D is unclear. V lost 0 bases and J 3 bases, leaving 7 bases between the germline ends. Germline V gene data show CDR1 as SGHKS and CDR2 as YYEKEE (reference sequence). The length of the CDR3 is 15 residues. CDR3 protein: CASSLDGHYNSPLHF. CDR3 DNA sequence: TGTGCCAGCAGCTTGGATGGCCACTATAATTCACCCCTCCACTTT.

This clone turned up a few times. V is TRBV29-1 and J is TRBJ2-1; 10 bases match TRBD2. Germline loops: CDR1 SQVTM, CDR2 ANQGSEA. V shed 0 bases and J 16 bases; nucleotides not matched to a gene: 6. The CDR3 runs 12 residues. CDR3 loop: CSVEDSGRPGFF. As DNA, the CDR3 is TGCAGCGTTGAAGATAGCGGGAGGCCGGGATTCTTC.

The rearrangement uses TRBV5-1 and TRBJ1-6; no definite D call. Germline CDR1 and CDR2: SGHRS and YFSETQ. Trimming removed 4 bases at V and 10 bases at J, with 15 bases between. There are 14 residues in the CDR3. The DNA of the CDR3 is TGCGCCAGCAGCCCACGATCTGAGGGCTCACCCCTCCACTTT. Its protein is CASSPRSEGSPLHF.

This clone was detected only once. The chain couples TRBV11-2 to TRBJ2-2; no clear D gene. This CDR3 has 14 residues. V lost 8 bases, J lost 2 bases, and 12 bases lay in between. Germline-derived CDR1 and CDR2 are SGHAT and FQNNGV. CDR3 sequence reads: CASCRQDNTGELFF. Here the CDR3 DNA reads TGTGCCAGCTGCCGCCAGGATAACACCGGGGAGCTGTTTTTT. Full variable domain (missing parts from reference TRBV11-2 and TRBJ2-2): EAGVAQSPRYKIIEKRQSVAFWCNPISGHATLYWYQQILGQGPKLLIQFQNNGVVDDSQLPKDRFSAERLKGVDSTLKIQPAKLEDSAVYLCASCRQDNTGELFFGEGSRLTVL.

The V and J genes are TRBV4-3 and TRBJ2-1, with TRBD2 matching 12 bases. Germline CDR1 is LGHNA and CDR2 is YSLEER. This CDR3 has 14 amino acids. V shed 0 bases and J 13 bases; nucleotides not matched to a gene: 4. This CDR3 is CASSQEGTSGLQFF. In DNA form, the CDR3 reads TGCGCCAGCAGCCAAGAGGGGACTAGCGGGCTTCAGTTCTTC.

The V and J genes are TRBV4-1 and TRBJ1-1, with D possibly TRBD1 on 6 matching bases. In germline, CDR1 is MGHRA, CDR2 YSYEKL. CDR3 length equals 15 residues. Between the trimmed V and J ends, which lost 2 bases and 5 bases, there was a span of 15 bases. CDR3 sequence: CASSQTQGRETEAFF. CDR3 coding DNA: TGCGCCAGCAGCCAAACACAGGGAAGGGAAACTGAAGCTTTCTTT.

This sequence joins TRBV4-3 and TRBJ1-2; D not certain. From germline, CDR1 is LGHNA and CDR2 YSLEER. V was pared by 4 bases and J by 6 bases, with 12 bases between. The length of the CDR3 is 13 residues. CDR3 nucleotide sequence: TGCGCCAGCAGCCCCGACATGGGTGATGGCTACACCTTC. Amino acid sequence: CASSPDMGDGYTF.

This chain uses TRBV18 with TRBJ1-2, with D unclear. The CDR3 totals 15 residues. Germline V gene sequence: CDR1 KGHSH, CDR2 LQKENI. V shed 2 bases and J shed 0 bases, with 10 bases lying between them. CDR3 in DNA: TGTGCCAGCTCACCAAGCGGGCCTACTAACTATGGCTACACCTTC. Amino acid sequence: CASSPSGPTNYGYTF.

The V call is TRBV7-2, the J call TRBJ2-2; no definite D call. Germline lookup yields CDR1 SGHTA and CDR2 FQGNSA. Trimming cost V 2 bases and J 0 bases, with 4 bases left between them. The CDR3 runs 14 residues. In nucleotides, the CDR3 is TGTGCCAGCAGCTTATTAACGAACACCGGGGAGCTGTTTTTT. It yields the protein CASSLLTNTGELFF.

The chain has TRBV27 and TRBJ1-1; 7 nucleotides align to TRBD1. J was trimmed by 4 bases and V by 5 bases; bases with no gene match: 13. CDR1 is MNHEY, CDR2 SMNVEV, per germline (reference sequence). The CDR3 is made up of 16 amino acids. In nucleotides, the CDR3 is TGTGCCAGCAGTCCCCGAGGGGGCAGGGTTGTCACTGAAGCTTTCTTT. Translation gives CASSPRGGRVVTEAFF.

The chain is built from TRBV4-1 and TRBJ2-1, with 8 bases that match TRBD1. With 7 bases clipped from V and 3 bases from J, the junction kept 5 bases outside the gene matches. Germline V lookup: CDR1 MGHRA, CDR2 YSYEKL. This CDR3 has 14 residues. The CDR3 here is CASTPGQDYNEQFF. Written as DNA, the CDR3 is TGCGCCAGCACACCGGGACAGGACTACAATGAGCAGTTCTTC.

The V gene is TRBV18, the J gene TRBJ2-1; D may be TRBD1 (6 bases). The CDR3 has 14 residues. Trimming stripped 2 bases from V and 9 bases from J, with 14 bases between. Germline V gene data show CDR1 as KGHSH and CDR2 as LQKENI. CDR3 residues: CASSPVTGLGEQFF. Written as DNA, the CDR3 is TGTGCCAGCTCACCAGTGACAGGCCTGGGTGAGCAGTTCTTC.

The V call is TRBV4-3, the J call TRBJ2-1; 7 bases fit TRBD1. CDR3 length: 17 amino acids. With V trimmed by 2 bases and J by 0 bases, 7 bases remained unmatched. CDR1 and CDR2 (germline): LGHNA, YSLEER. The CDR3 nucleotides are TGCGCCAGCAGCCAAATAAACAGGGGCTTCTCCTACAATGAGCAGTTCTTC. Translated: CASSQINRGFSYNEQFF.

This clone was counted once. The chain combines TRBV4-2 with TRBJ2-2; 14 bases line up with TRBD2. The trim removed 0 bases at V and 4 bases at J, leaving 10 bases unmatched. Germline-derived CDR1 and CDR2 are LGHNA and YNFKEQ. The CDR3 totals 20 residues. The CDR3 DNA follows: TGTGCCAGCAGCCAAGAATTAACGGGACTAGCGGGAGAAGGCACCGGGGAGCTGTTTTTT. Its translation: CASSQELTGLAGEGTGELFF.

The chain employs TRBV12-5 and TRBJ2-3; D call uncertain. Trimming took off 2 bases at V and 5 bases at J, with 8 bases between the two ends. This CDR3 spans 13 amino acids. Germline values: CDR1 LGHNT, CDR2 FRNRAP. The CDR3 DNA reads TGTGCTAGTGGTTTGCGGAGTGGAGATACGCAGTATTTT. Its translation: CASGLRSGDTQYF.

V usage is TRBV11-3 and J usage is TRBJ1-1, with 8 positions matching TRBD1. Trimming cost V 0 bases and J 7 bases; bases outside gene matches: 13. CDR3 length equals 17 residues. Germline V gene lookup returns CDR1 SGHNT and CDR2 YENEEA. The CDR3 DNA is TGTGCCAGCAGCTTAGATCTTACGACAGGGGCCCCCGGTGAAGCTTTCTTT. Translating it yields CASSLDLTTGAPGEAFF.

V gene TRBV4-1 combines with J gene TRBJ2-7; 10 positions match TRBD2. Germline values: CDR1 MGHRA, CDR2 YSYEKL. The V segment lost 0 bases and the J segment 6 bases; nucleotides outside the gene matches: 5. CDR3 length equals 15 residues. DNA of the CDR3: TGCGCCAGCAGCCAAGATCGGGGACTAGCGCGCGAGCAGTACTTC. Residues: CASSQDRGLAREQYF.

CDR3 nucleotides: TGTGCCAGCAGCTTAGATCGGGCAGGGGAAGCTTTCTTT. Its protein product is CASSLDRAGEAFF. This chain connects TRBV11-3 to TRBJ1-1, with D possibly being TRBD1 (5 bases). CDR3 length equals 13 residues. With 0 bases removed from V and 8 bases from J, the gap between germline ends came to 10 bases. Germline lookup yields CDR1 SGHNT and CDR2 YENEEA.

The chain uses TRBV10-3 and TRBJ2-7; 10 nucleotides line up with TRBD1. After removal of 4 bases from V and 4 bases from J, the junction contained 4 bases not matched to a gene. Germline loops: CDR1 ENHRY, CDR2 SYGVKD. The CDR3 sequence is 14 residues long. The CDR3 is CAISAGTGAYEQYF. The CDR3 DNA sequence: TGTGCCATCAGTGCCGGGACAGGGGCATACGAGCAGTACTTC.

The chain is built from TRBV27 and TRBJ1-5; tentative D call: TRBD1 (5 bases). Trimming shortened V by 8 bases and J by 4 bases, and 12 bases separated the two germline ends. Germline V CDR1 and CDR2: MNHEY, SMNVEV (reference sequence). The CDR3 has 13 residues. CDR3 coding DNA: TGTGCCAGCGACAGAGTTCATAATCAGCCCCAGCATTTT. It encodes CASDRVHNQPQHF.

This clone was observed once. J is TRBJ2-5 and V is TRBV12-3 or TRBV12-4; 7 bases line up with TRBD1. The CDR3 loop spans 13 amino acids. V was pared by 6 bases and J by 4 bases, with 5 bases of the junction left unmatched. Here the CDR3 reads CASRAGGRETQYF. CDR3 sequence (DNA): TGTGCCAGCAGGGCAGGGGGAAGAGAGACCCAGTACTTC.

This rearrangement joins TRBV7-2 to TRBJ2-7; 10 bases fit TRBD1. The germline gives CDR1 SGHTA, CDR2 FQGNSA. Trimming took 6 bases from V and 1 from J; bases not matched to a gene: 3. The CDR3 length is 14 residues. The CDR3 DNA follows: TGTGCCAGCAGTGGACAGGGGGGATCCTACGAGCAGTACTTC. Its translation is CASSGQGGSYEQYF.